The T cell receptor beta chain under discussion was sequenced for a study of T cell responses to AZD1222 COVID-19 vaccine. Study-wide points: Of spike-specific TCRs, nearly half reportedly target regions left unmutated in variants. Only after the peak T cell response were repertoires sampled. Donors were mostly white British, more females; clonal diversity possibly underestimated. Baseline serology detected seropositivity in only 5 to 7 AZD1222 recipients.

The ends were cut back, 3 bases at V and 9 bases at J, with 6 bases in the middle. The CDR3 has 12 amino acids. CDR1 and CDR2 (germline): LNHDA, SQIVND (reference sequence). Produced via immunoSEQ multiplex PCR; TCRdb's table is partial and in-frame only. Altogether about 120,000 clones are present, 70% to 90% being singletons, with the ten largest covering roughly 2.4%. Comment on this clone: As yet, its antigen is unknown. Distinct nucleotide sequences in the sample also encode this CDR3.

The chain combines TRBV19 with TRBJ1-6; D not certain. The source is an adult in good health. Sequenced here: peripheral blood, sampled on day 0 of AZD1222 vaccination. CDR3 coding DNA: TGTGCCAGTAGTATTGGCGGTTCACCCCTCCACTTT. It yields the protein CASSIGGSPLHF.